Following are 23 T cell receptor beta chains from one sample sequenced in a study of response to subunit inactivated influenza vaccine. TCRdb analysed the RT-PCR reads with MiXCR anew, one entry per CDR3 protein. Of about 800,000 distinct CDR3 sequences in the sample, 21% were seen once. Sequences were derived from PBMCs from blood, sampled about 5 days after vaccination. Receptor source: a man aged 45 to 65 who received an inactivated influenza vaccine.

This chain joins TRBV10-3 and TRBJ2-4; 13 bases map to TRBD2. V shed 6 bases, J shed 3 bases, and the junction held 5 bases outside the gene matches. The CDR3 has 16 residues. CDR1 ENHRY and CDR2 SYGVKD come from the germline V gene. The CDR3 DNA reads as TGTGCCATCAGCGCGGGACTAGCGGGGATCAAAAACATTCAGTACTTC. This gives the protein CAISAGLAGIKNIQYF.

The V call is TRBV6-2 or TRBV6-3, the J call TRBJ2-3; 8 bases agree with TRBD2. The V and J ends lost 2 bases and 7 bases, in that order; junction bases with no gene match: 23. Germline CDR1 reads MNHEY; CDR2 reads SVGEGT. The CDR3 spans 20 residues. This CDR3 is CASSYGRAGPREGPRYTQYF. The CDR3 region has the DNA TGTGCCAGCAGTTACGGAAGGGCAGGGCCCCGGGAGGGCCCAAGGTATACGCAGTATTTT.

This clonotype was picked up a small number of times. The CDR3: CSARVQGAVANYGYTF. The CDR3 region has the DNA TGCAGTGCTAGAGTGCAGGGGGCGGTAGCTAACTATGGCTACACCTTC. The chain combines TRBV20-1 with TRBJ1-2; 8 positions agree with TRBD1. Germline V lookup: CDR1 DFQATT, CDR2 SNEGSKA (reference sequence). The V and J ends lost 1 base and 0 bases, in that order; junction bases with no gene match: 7. The CDR3 has 16 amino acids.

The chain has TRBV7-9 and TRBJ1-1, with D hard to call. The V and J ends lost 3 bases and 6 bases respectively, with 5 bases between them. The germline V gene encodes CDR1 SEHNR and CDR2 FQNEAQ (reference sequence). The CDR3 sequence is 11 residues long. The chain's CDR3 is CASSFIPEAFF. CDR3 DNA sequence: TGTGCCAGCAGCTTCATCCCTGAAGCTTTCTTT.

V and J are TRBV20-1 and TRBJ2-1; TRBD1 matches 9 bases. V trimming: 0 bases; J trimming: 4 bases; junction bases outside the gene matches: 7. CDR1 and CDR2 (germline): DFQATT, SNEGSKA (reference sequence). The CDR3 has 16 amino acids. The CDR3 DNA is TGCAGTGCTAGAGAGAGTCGGACAGGGGAGTACAATGAGCAGTTCTTC. This gives the protein CSARESRTGEYNEQFF.

The chain couples TRBV4-3 to TRBJ2-5; no clear D gene. Germline V gene sequence: CDR1 LGHNA, CDR2 YSLEER. The V end was cut by 0 bases, the J end by 5 bases, with 13 bases between. The CDR3 covers 15 residues. The CDR3 DNA follows: TGCGCCAGCAGCCAAGATTGGCCTGACACGGAGACCCAGTACTTC. Residues: CASSQDWPDTETQYF.

The chain recombines TRBV5-6 with TRBJ1-5; no clear D gene. Trimming pared 1 base from V and 1 base from J, leaving 6 bases between. The CDR3 is made up of 14 amino acids. Per the germline V gene, CDR1 is SGHDT and CDR2 is YYEEEE. DNA of the CDR3: TGTGCCAGCAGCTTGCAACAGAGCAATCAGCCCCAGCATTTT. Protein sequence: CASSLQQSNQPQHF.

This clonotype was observed a handful of times. The chain carries TRBV20-1 and TRBJ1-5; D not certain. V shed 8 bases and J shed 7 bases, with 9 bases lying between them. The CDR3 has 10 amino acids. The germline V gene encodes CDR1 DFQATT and CDR2 SNEGSKA (reference sequence). For the CDR3, the DNA is TGCAGTCCCAACGGGCAGCCCCAGCATTTT. Translating gives CSPNGQPQHF.

The chain carries TRBV11-2 and TRBJ2-5, with TRBD2 matching over 9 bases. From germline, CDR1 is SGHAT and CDR2 FQNNGV. V shed 0 bases and J 5 bases; nucleotides not matched to a gene: 7. The CDR3 is made up of 16 amino acids. The CDR3 protein is CASSLDAIAGEETQYF. In DNA, the CDR3 is TGTGCCAGCAGCTTAGATGCGATAGCGGGGGAGGAGACCCAGTACTTC.

The gene calls are TRBV7-9 and TRBJ1-1, with D unclear. Germline V gene data show CDR1 as SEHNR and CDR2 as FQNEAQ (reference sequence). Trimming cost V 10 bases and J 1 base, with 13 bases left between them. The CDR3 covers 13 residues. CDR3 DNA: TGTGCCACAAGTTGGACCCCGAACACTGAAGCTTTCTTT. Its translation: CATSWTPNTEAFF.

The chain links TRBV5-1 to TRBJ2-5, with TRBD1 identical over 11 bases. CDR3 length: 16 amino acids. CDR1 and CDR2 from the germline V gene are SGHRS and YFSETQ. The V and J ends lost 4 bases and 4 bases, in that order; junction bases with no gene match: 9. Written as DNA, the CDR3 is TGCGCCAGCAGCGCCATTCCGGGACAGGGGGGAGAGACCCAGTACTTC. Residues: CASSAIPGQGGETQYF.

This clonotype was counted between two and nine times. This chain uses TRBV7-2 with TRBJ2-1; 8 nucleotides match TRBD1. The germline CDR1 and CDR2 sequences are SGHTA and FQGNSA. The V segment lost 5 bases and the J segment 4 bases; nucleotides outside the gene matches: 7. CDR3 length equals 15 residues. The CDR3 is CASSPRTGRYNEQFF. The CDR3 DNA reads TGTGCCAGCAGCCCCCGGACAGGGCGGTACAATGAGCAGTTCTTC.

The chain carries TRBV5-8 and TRBJ2-4; possible D gene TRBD2, 5 bases. CDR3 length equals 14 residues. Germline lookup yields CDR1 SGHTS and CDR2 YDEGEE. V shed 5 bases and J shed 2 bases, with 11 bases lying between them. This CDR3 is CASSPRLTKNIQYF. DNA of the CDR3: TGTGCCAGCAGTCCTAGACTAACCAAAAACATTCAGTACTTC.

The J gene is TRBJ2-2, the V gene TRBV15; TRBD2 matches 15 bases. The CDR3 contains 20 residues. Trimming took 0 bases from V and 3 from J; bases not matched to a gene: 8. Germline CDR1 and CDR2: LNHNV and YYDKDF (reference sequence). The CDR3 spells CATSREWGLAGGGDTGELFF. CDR3 in DNA: TGTGCCACCAGCAGAGAGTGGGGACTAGCGGGAGGAGGCGACACCGGGGAGCTGTTTTTT. The whole variable domain, filled in from reference TRBV15 and TRBJ2-2, reads DAMVIQNPRYQVTQFGKPVTLSCSQTLNHNVMYWYQQKSSQAPKLLFHYYDKDFNNEADTPDNFQSRRPNTSFCFLDIRSPGLGDTAMYLCATSREWGLAGGGDTGELFFGEGSRLTVL.

The chain uses TRBV12-3 or TRBV12-4 and TRBJ1-1, with TRBD1 matching 8 bases. This CDR3 contains 14 residues. With V trimmed by 7 bases and J by 5 bases, 9 bases remained unmatched. This CDR3 is CASIPTGGRTEAFF. The DNA for the CDR3 is TGTGCCAGCATCCCAACAGGGGGAAGGACTGAAGCTTTCTTT.

This clonotype has at least ten counts. The chain combines TRBV20-1 with TRBJ1-5; D perhaps matches TRBD1 (6 bases). The V gene lost 4 bases and the J gene lost 6 bases, with 16 bases spanning the gap. The germline V gene encodes CDR1 DFQATT and CDR2 SNEGSKA (reference sequence). This CDR3 contains 14 residues. CDR3 DNA: TGCAGTGCTACAGGGGCGGGATGGAGTCAGCCCCAGCATTTT. Translated, it gives CSATGAGWSQPQHF.

V gene TRBV5-1 combines with J gene TRBJ2-2; D gene unclear. V gave up 4 bases and J gave up 3 bases, with 10 bases separating them. The CDR3 length is 14 residues. Germline values: CDR1 SGHRS, CDR2 YFSETQ. In DNA form, the CDR3 reads TGCGCCAGCAGCCTCCAGGATTACACCGGGGAGCTGTTTTTT. Translating gives CASSLQDYTGELFF.

This clonotype has more than one count but fewer than ten. The gene calls are TRBV20-1 and TRBJ1-2; D gene uncertain. The CDR3 spans 11 residues. Germline loops: CDR1 DFQATT, CDR2 SNEGSKA (reference sequence). The CDR3: CSPFQGDGYTF. The DNA of the CDR3 is TGCAGCCCCTTCCAAGGTGATGGCTACACCTTC.

The chain links TRBV7-2 to TRBJ2-3; TRBD2 might be the D (6 bases). Germline loops: CDR1 SGHTA, CDR2 FQGNSA. The CDR3 covers 14 residues. Trimming shortened V by 7 bases and J by 4 bases, and 15 bases separated the two germline ends. The CDR3: CASTNRGTPDTQYF. The CDR3 DNA reads TGTGCCAGCACCAACCGGGGGACCCCAGATACGCAGTATTTT.

The chain combines TRBV24-1 with TRBJ2-5; D uncertain. V was clipped by 4 bases and J by 2 bases, with 10 bases between them. The CDR3 contains 14 residues. From germline, CDR1 is KGHDR and CDR2 SFDVKD. Here the CDR3 DNA reads TGTGCCACCAGTGACCCTTTAGAACAAGAGACCCAGTACTTC. Protein product: CATSDPLEQETQYF.

This clonotype has only a few counts. This chain uses TRBV20-1 with TRBJ2-3; 12 nucleotides match TRBD2. The CDR3 has 14 amino acids. The germline V gene has CDR1 DFQATT and CDR2 SNEGSKA (reference sequence). V lost 3 bases and J lost 4; bases outside the gene matches: 2. The CDR3 region has the DNA TGCAGTGCTAGGACTAGCGGGAGCCCAGATACGCAGTATTTT. It translates to CSARTSGSPDTQYF.

This clonotype was counted at least ten times. This chain uses TRBV6-1 with TRBJ2-3; the match to TRBD1 covers 12 bases. The CDR3 runs 17 residues. Losses at the gene ends were 4 bases for V and 6 bases for J; bases not matched to a gene: 11. Per germline, CDR1 MNHNS and CDR2 SASEGT. The CDR3 DNA follows: TGTGCCAGCAGTGCCCAGGGACAGGGGGCGAAGAGGGATACGCAGTATTTT. Protein sequence: CASSAQGQGAKRDTQYF.

This clonotype was detected many times. This chain connects TRBV12-3 or TRBV12-4 to TRBJ1-2; D is possibly TRBD1 (5 bases). The CDR3 sequence is 15 residues long. The ends were cut back, 5 bases at V and 3 bases at J, with 16 bases in the middle. CDR3 DNA: TGTGCCAGCAGTGGGGGGGTGGGAGCGGACTATGGCTACACCTTC. It codes for CASSGGVGADYGYTF.